Listed here are 23 T cell receptor beta chains from one sample, sequenced in a study of OX40 agonist ivuxolimab in advanced cancers. Using immunoSEQ multiplex PCR, the repertoire was profiled, and TCRdb retains in-frame clones only, with some absent. The sample records around 60,000 clones, about four fifths being singletons. This specimen was CD4+ or CD8+ T cells sorted from blood, taken in a trial of the OX40 agonist ivuxolimab. The receptors were sampled from an adult with an advanced solid tumor such as melanoma, head and neck, liver or kidney cancer.

This clone was observed a few times. V is TRBV7-2 and J is TRBJ1-2; possible D gene TRBD1, 5 bases. Trimming took off 6 bases at V and 3 bases at J, with 14 bases between the two ends. The CDR3 extends over 14 amino acids. CDR1 SGHTA and CDR2 FQGNSA come from the germline V gene. CDR3 in amino acids: CASSITGADYGYTF. The CDR3 bases are TGTGCCAGCAGTATCACCGGGGCAGACTATGGCTACACCTTC.

This clone was found once. The genes are TRBV13 and TRBJ2-6, with D possibly matching TRBD2 (6 bases). V was shortened by 5 bases and J by 0 bases, with 8 bases between the two germline ends. Per germline, CDR1 PRHDT and CDR2 FYEKMQ (reference sequence). The CDR3 extends over 15 amino acids. CDR3 loop: CASSPEGSGANVLTF. CDR3 bases: TGTGCCAGCAGCCCGGAGGGCTCTGGGGCCAACGTCCTGACTTTC.

The chain has TRBV5-1 and TRBJ1-1; D is possibly TRBD1 (6 bases). CDR3 length: 14 amino acids. V lost 7 bases, J lost 1 base, and 14 bases lay in between. The germline CDR1 and CDR2 sequences are SGHRS and YFSETQ. The CDR3 region has the DNA TGCGCCAGCGGGGCGGGGGGCACGAACACTGAAGCTTTCTTT. Its translation is CASGAGGTNTEAFF. The full variable domain, rest sourced from reference TRBV5-1 and TRBJ1-1, is KAGVTQTPRYLIKTRGQQVTLSCSPISGHRSVSWYQQTPGQGLQFLFEYFSETQRNKGNFPGRFSGRQFSNSRSEMNVSTLELGDSALYLCASGAGGTNTEAFFGQGTRLTVV.

The rearrangement links TRBV11-3 to TRBJ2-5, with D perhaps given as TRBD1 or TRBD2 (7 bases each). This CDR3 comprises 15 residues. Germline values: CDR1 SGHNT, CDR2 YENEEA. Trimming pared 5 bases from V and 5 bases from J, leaving 18 bases between. The chain's CDR3 is CASSGEGAGGETQYF. As DNA, the CDR3 is TGTGCCAGCAGCGGGGAGGGCGCAGGGGGGGAGACCCAGTACTTC.

The chain has TRBV19 and TRBJ1-5, with TRBD1 matching over 8 bases. V dropped 5 bases and J dropped 2; count of bases not matched to a gene: 2. CDR3 size: 14 residues. Germline V gives CDR1 LNHDA, CDR2 SQIVND (reference sequence). The CDR3 loop is CASSPQGGNQPQHF. The CDR3 DNA sequence: TGTGCCAGTAGTCCACAGGGGGGCAATCAGCCCCAGCATTTT.

The V call is TRBV5-6, the J call TRBJ2-5; 9 bases align to TRBD1. V was pared by 3 bases and J by 5 bases, with 11 bases of the junction left unmatched. This CDR3 is built from 16 residues. The germline gives CDR1 SGHDT, CDR2 YYEEEE. The DNA of the CDR3 is TGTGCCAGCAGCTCCCTGCCGGGACAGGGAGGGGAGACCCAGTACTTC. Translating gives CASSSLPGQGGETQYF.

The chain links TRBV4-1 to TRBJ2-5; 8 bases are shared with TRBD2. The CDR3 contains 15 residues. Trimming cost V 2 bases and J 5 bases; bases outside gene matches: 7. Germline CDR1 MGHRA, CDR2 YSYEKL. CDR3 DNA: TGCGCCAGCAGCCAACTAGGACTAGCCTCCGAGACCCAGTACTTC. Translating it yields CASSQLGLASETQYF.

The rearrangement joins TRBV2 to TRBJ2-1, with 12 bases identical to TRBD1. CDR3 length: 15 amino acids. CDR1 is SNHLY, CDR2 FYNNEI, per germline. J gave up 7 bases and V 6 bases, and 7 bases lay outside the gene matches. CDR3 sequence: CASSPGQGARNEQFF. CDR3 bases: TGTGCCAGCAGCCCGGGACAGGGGGCTAGGAATGAGCAGTTCTTC.

V and J are TRBV2 and TRBJ1-2, with D perhaps TRBD1 (5 bases). The CDR3 spans 14 residues. Germline V gene lookup returns CDR1 SNHLY and CDR2 FYNNEI. V lost 1 base and J 5 bases, leaving 11 bases between the germline ends. CDR3: CASSEEGQSYGYTF. DNA of the CDR3: TGTGCCAGCAGTGAAGAGGGGCAGTCTTATGGCTACACCTTC.

The CDR3 reads CASSITPGLAGVDTQYF. The DNA of the CDR3 is TGTGCCAGTAGTATAACCCCGGGACTAGCGGGAGTTGATACGCAGTATTTT. The chain recombines TRBV19 with TRBJ2-3; TRBD2 agrees at 14 bases. The V gene end was trimmed by 2 bases and the J gene end by 6 bases; junction bases not matched to a gene: 7. CDR3 length: 17 amino acids. Germline V gene lookup returns CDR1 LNHDA and CDR2 SQIVND (reference sequence). The full variable domain, its missing parts supplied by reference TRBV19 and TRBJ2-3, is DGGITQSPKYLFRKEGQNVTLSCEQNLNHDAMYWYRQDPGQGLRLIYYSQIVNDFQKGDIAEGYSVSREKKESFPLTVTSAQKNPTAFYLCASSITPGLAGVDTQYFGPGTRLTVL.

The CDR3: CASSRRGTGNFDEQFF. For the CDR3, the DNA is TGTGCCAGCAGTCGGCGAGGGACAGGGAATTTTGATGAGCAGTTCTTC. The V call is TRBV6-4, the J call TRBJ2-1, with 9 bases identical to TRBD1. The CDR3 covers 16 residues. Germline CDR1 MRHNA, CDR2 SNTAGT. The junction had 13 bases not matched to a gene; V was cut back by 5 bases and J by 8 bases.

The V and J genes are TRBV7-9 and TRBJ2-3; D gene ambiguous. Germline CDR1 is SEHNR and CDR2 is FQNEAQ (reference sequence). The CDR3 is made up of 15 amino acids. V lost 5 bases, J lost 4 bases, and 16 bases lay in between. The CDR3 nucleotides are TGTGCCAGCAGCCCCCGAAGGCAATTTCCAGATACGCAGTATTTT. It translates to CASSPRRQFPDTQYF.

This clone was seen only once. This chain joins TRBV9 and TRBJ2-3, with D possibly called TRBD1 or TRBD2 (5 bases each). The V end was cut by 4 bases, the J end by 4 bases, with 16 bases between. CDR3 size: 15 residues. Germline CDR1 reads SGDLS; CDR2 reads YYNGEE. The CDR3 nucleotides read TGTGCCAGCAGCCCCTCAAATGGGGGACCAGATACGCAGTATTTT. It yields the protein CASSPSNGGPDTQYF.

This sequence joins TRBV9 and TRBJ2-1; tentatively, D is TRBD1 (6 bases). The CDR3 covers 13 residues. Trimming took 4 bases from V and 4 from J, leaving 9 bases between them. Germline V gene lookup returns CDR1 SGDLS and CDR2 YYNGEE. DNA of the CDR3: TGTGCCAGCAGCTCGGACAGTTACAATGAGCAGTTCTTC. Residues: CASSSDSYNEQFF. The variable domain in full, completed from reference TRBV9 and TRBJ2-1, reads DSGVTQTPKHLITATGQRVTLRCSPRSGDLSVYWYQQSLDQGLQFLIQYYNGEERAKGNILERFSAQQFPDLHSELNLSSLELGDSALYFCASSSDSYNEQFFGPGTRLTVL.

The chain recombines TRBV29-1 with TRBJ2-7, with 7 bases matching TRBD1. The CDR3 runs 18 residues. J lost 2 bases, V lost 1 base, and 17 bases had no gene match. From germline, CDR1 is SQVTM and CDR2 ANQGSEA. Here the CDR3 DNA reads TGCAGCGTTGAAGCCTTGCCACGGGCTGGGACAGCGGCCTACGAGCAGTACTTC. Protein product: CSVEALPRAGTAAYEQYF.

The chain couples TRBV7-6 to TRBJ1-1; TRBD1 might be the D (6 bases). The V gene's germline CDR1 is SGHVS and CDR2 FNYEAQ. This CDR3 is 15 amino acids long. With 3 bases removed from V and 4 bases from J, the gap between germline ends came to 15 bases. CDR3 DNA sequence: TGTGCCAGCAGCTTCGAGGACAGAATGGGCACTGAAGCTTTCTTT. Translating gives CASSFEDRMGTEAFF.

The rearrangement uses TRBV7-7 and TRBJ2-3; 14 bases are a match to TRBD2. Trimming removed 5 bases from V and 4 bases from J; junction bases left unmatched: 2. Germline V lookup: CDR1 SSHAT, CDR2 FNYEAQ (reference sequence). The CDR3 consists of 15 residues. CDR3 sequence reads: CASSAGLAGADTQYF. CDR3 DNA: TGTGCCAGCAGCGCGGGACTAGCGGGGGCAGATACGCAGTATTTT.

The gene calls are TRBV7-2 and TRBJ2-2, with 12 positions matching TRBD2. Germline CDR1 is SGHTA and CDR2 is FQGNSA. The CDR3 extends over 17 amino acids. After removal of 0 bases from V and 5 bases from J, the junction contained 4 bases not matched to a gene. CDR3 sequence reads: CASSLALAGGPTGELFF. CDR3 in DNA: TGTGCCAGCAGCTTAGCTCTAGCGGGGGGGCCGACCGGGGAGCTGTTTTTT.

This chain connects TRBV29-1 to TRBJ2-7, with 8 bases fitting TRBD1. Germline CDR1 SQVTM, CDR2 ANQGSEA. V shed 2 bases and J 2 bases; nucleotides not matched to a gene: 5. CDR3 length: 14 residues. CDR3 residues: CSVERTGSAYEQYF. The CDR3 DNA reads as TGCAGCGTTGAAAGGACAGGGTCGGCCTACGAGCAGTACTTC.

This chain connects TRBV12-5 to TRBJ1-3, with no clear D. CDR1 and CDR2 (germline): LGHNT, FRNRAP. CDR3 size: 15 residues. V lost 3 bases to trimming and J lost 3 bases, with 12 bases between them. The CDR3 spells CASGFSGPGGNTIYF. As DNA, the CDR3 is TGTGCTAGTGGTTTTTCCGGGCCGGGTGGAAACACCATATATTTT.

This clone has more than one count but fewer than ten. The chain joins TRBV19 to TRBJ2-1, with D tentatively TRBD2 (5 bases). CDR1 is LNHDA, CDR2 SQIVND, per germline (reference sequence). There are 15 residues in the CDR3. Trimming left V 6 bases short and J 0 bases short, with 12 bases between. CDR3 DNA sequence: TGTGCCAGTAGCCCTCGGGAAAGCTCCTACAATGAGCAGTTCTTC. It yields the protein CASSPRESSYNEQFF.

Only a few counts were recorded for this clone. The V gene is TRBV30, the J gene TRBJ1-4, with D possibly matching TRBD1 (5 bases). This CDR3 region has 13 residues. Deletions cut 2 bases from V and 7 bases from J, with 11 bases between. Germline assignment: CDR1 GTSNPN and CDR2 SVGIG (reference sequence). CDR3 in DNA: TGTGCCTGGAGTAAGGGGCGGGGTGAAAAACTGTTTTTT. Protein product: CAWSKGRGEKLFF.

The chain has TRBV12-5 and TRBJ2-5; 11 positions agree with TRBD1. The CDR3 extends over 16 amino acids. The germline gives CDR1 LGHNT, CDR2 FRNRAP. The ends lost 1 base at V and 5 bases at J; junction bases unmatched: 6. The CDR3 region has the DNA TGTGCTAGTGGTTTGGGGAGGACAGGGGGCTCGGAGACCCAGTACTTC. Its translation is CASGLGRTGGSETQYF.